The entry below describes one T cell receptor beta chain. The antigen is not known. This specimen comes from a study of Ad26.COV2.S vaccination and SARS-CoV-2 variants. Study-level findings and limits: Researchers reported similar non-spike TCR breadth in vaccine and placebo recipients. From the TCR breadth and depth analyses, total T cell responses may have been underestimated. Once vaccination had occurred, spike-specific CD8+ and CD4+ T cell responses reportedly showed substantial breadth.

Method: immunoSEQ multiplex PCR; TCRdb's copy keeps in-frame clones and lacks some. Altogether around 94,000 clones are present, around three quarters being singletons, with the ten largest covering approximately 15%. The sequence was collected from a human donor who had recovered from COVID-19. The sample consisted of peripheral blood, taken after recovery from COVID-19.

The CDR3 DNA follows: TGTGCCAGCAGCTTAAACGGGAATAAGGAGGAGACCCAGTACTTC. As protein: CASSLNGNKEETQYF. This chain links TRBV7-3 with TRBJ2-5; TRBD2 is a possible D gene (5 bases). V lost 1 base and J 5 bases, leaving 14 bases between the germline ends. In germline, CDR1 is SGHTA, CDR2 FQGTGA. This CDR3 has 15 residues.